Each of the 11 T cell receptor beta chains below was sequenced from the same sample in a study of tumor and adjacent non-tumor tissue in lung cancer (dated by TCRdb to 2016 to 2019). RNA was extracted from bulk unsorted tissue and checked for quality with a NanoDrop ND-1000 and an Agilent 2100. The protocol used for the library was multiplex PCR. The data were produced on an Illumina HiSeq 2500. Following protocols modified from ARM-PCR, the researchers constructed TCRbeta libraries through three rounds of nested PCR with primers (Table S4). TCRdb ran its own pipeline on the public reads, namely fastp trimming at Q25 and MiXCR clone calling, and kept in-frame beta chains. Rows merge per CDR3 protein into single entries with the most common DNA and genes. For this sample the table gives about 76,000 distinct CDR3 sequences, of which about two thirds were detected only once. The ten largest account for roughly 12% of the sample.

Sample: lung tumor tissue. The receptors were gathered from a woman in her seventies with non-small cell lung cancer.

Concerning this clonotype itself: Just one base apart from a much larger clone, this may be a read error. V and J are TRBV30 and TRBJ2-6; D is undetermined. V gave up 2 bases and J gave up 6 bases, with 14 bases separating them. The CDR3 sequence is 15 residues long. Germline CDR1 reads GTSNPN; CDR2 reads SVGIG (reference sequence). The CDR3 loop reads CAWSKEFAEANVLTF. The CDR3 DNA reads TGTGCCTGGAGTAAAGAATTTGCTGAGGCCAACGTCCTGACTTTC.

In the case of this clonotype: One end of the junction varies from germline; a read error may be responsible. V gene TRBV4-1 combines with J gene TRBJ1-5, with a tentative D call TRBD1 (5 bases). CDR1 and CDR2 (germline): MGHRA, YSYEKL. The CDR3 has 14 amino acids. The DNA for the CDR3 is TGCCCCAGCAGCCAAGTGAAGGGGAGTCAGCCTCAGCATTTT. Translating it yields CPSSQVKGSQPQHF.

This clonotype came up once. The junction departs from the called germline gene at one end, perhaps through a read error. The rearrangement links TRBV6-1 to TRBJ2-1, with 7 bases that match TRBD2. Germline V CDR1 and CDR2: MNHNS, SASEGT. There are 16 residues in the CDR3. Here the CDR3 DNA reads TGTGCCAGCAGTGAGAGAAGAGCTAGCGGAAACAATGAGCCGTTCTTC. Translating it yields CASSERRASGNNEPFF.

This clonotype has only a few counts. The CDR3 coding sequence is TGTGCCAGCAGTGCCTTGGACCGCGAGCAGTACTTC. Its protein product is CASSALDREQYF. The chain carries TRBV2 and TRBJ2-7; D gene unclear. Germline V CDR1 and CDR2: SNHLY, FYNNEI. The CDR3 consists of 12 residues. V was cut by 4 bases and J by 6 bases, with 10 bases left in between.

Comment on this clonotype: The conserved final phenylalanine or tryptophan is absent from the CDR3, which likely points to a read error. The DNA is omitted, as the CDR3 cannot be located on it reliably, and the CDR3 follows TCRdb's listing. Here the CDR3 reads CASSYSLEEGEETEYL. The chain carries TRBV6-5 and TRBJ2-5; TRBD1, as called in the table, went unchecked against the DNA. The CDR3 is 16 residues long, ends included. From germline, CDR1 is MNHEY and CDR2 SVGAGI.

The V call is TRBV29-1, the J call TRBJ2-2; 10 nucleotides match TRBD2. The J segment lost 7 bases and the V segment lost 4 bases, leaving 12 bases of the junction unmatched. The CDR3 runs to 16 residues. Germline lookup yields CDR1 SQVTM and CDR2 ANQGSEA. The CDR3 sequence is CSVAASGSNLHGELFF. CDR3 sequence (DNA): TGCAGCGTTGCAGCTAGCGGGAGTAACCTACACGGGGAGCTGTTTTTT.

On this clonotype: No conserved phenylalanine or tryptophan is present at the end of the CDR3, so a read error is the likely explanation. The chain joins TRBV20-1 to TRBJ2-1, with TRBD2 identical over 11 bases. Germline CDR1 is DFQATT and CDR2 is SNEGSKA (reference sequence). With 7 bases clipped from V and 5 bases from J, the junction kept 16 bases outside the gene matches. CDR3 length: 17 amino acids. CDR3 coding DNA: TGCAGTGGTAGTGCACGCTGGGCGGGACTAGCGGACAATGAGCAGTTCTTA. This gives the protein CSGSARWAGLADNEQFL.

V is TRBV5-6 and J is TRBJ2-5; possibly TRBD1 or TRBD2 for D (6 bases each). The CDR3 length is 13 residues. Looked up from germline, CDR1 is SGHDT and CDR2 is YYEEEE. The V and J ends lost 4 bases and 10 bases respectively, with 17 bases between them. CDR3 nucleotide sequence: TGTGCCAGCAGCGGAGGGGGTGGGAGAATCCAGTACTTC. Its protein product is CASSGGGGRIQYF.

Concerning this clonotype: Since no conserved phenylalanine or tryptophan closes the CDR3, a read error is the likely cause. The chain couples TRBV6-5 to TRBJ1-1; a possible D gene is TRBD1 (5 bases). Germline V gene data show CDR1 as MNHEY and CDR2 as SVGAGI. This CDR3 contains 15 residues. The CDR3 region is CDNSSRPPRGTEAFI. The CDR3 nucleotides read TGTGACAACAGCTCCCGGCCCCCGCGGGGGACTGAAGCTTTCATT.

As concerns this clonotype: Compared with germline, one end of the junction differs, possibly owing to a read error. The rearrangement joins TRBV10-3 to TRBJ1-2; no firm D call. The CDR3 has 15 residues. From germline, CDR1 is ENHRY and CDR2 SYGVKD. The CDR3: CVISEPCEELYGYTF. As DNA, the CDR3 is TGTGTCATCAGTGAGCCGTGCGAGGAGCTCTATGGCTACACCTTC.

Comments on this clonotype: Its ends do not fully match the called genes, so a read error is possible. The chain carries TRBV29-1 and TRBJ2-1; TRBD2 is a possible D gene (5 bases). The CDR3 is made up of 12 amino acids. Germline values: CDR1 SQVTM, CDR2 ANQGSEA. The DNA of the CDR3 is TGCAGCGTTGAAGAGGCCGGGAATGAACAGTCCTTC. Amino acid sequence: CSVEEAGNEQSF.